A single sample is the source of the 9 T cell receptor beta chains below, sequenced in a study of cytomegalovirus exposure and HLA in healthy donors. The PCR ran on 60 Vbeta and 13 Jbeta primers. Produced via immunoSEQ multiplex PCR; TCRdb's table is partial and in-frame only. The sample has under 200,000 clones, and its top ten clones hold 6.5%. The specimen was PBMCs. All receptors derive from a young man in good health and CMV-seronegative.

The chain recombines TRBV28 with TRBJ1-2; D gene ambiguous. CDR3 length equals 13 residues. V was trimmed by 4 bases and J by 4 bases, leaving 10 bases between them. Germline CDR1 reads MDHEN; CDR2 reads SYDVKM. Written as DNA, the CDR3 is TGTGCCAGCAGTTCCGGGTTCCGCTATGGCTACACCTTC. It is translated as CASSSGFRYGYTF.

Details on this clone: The junction departs from the called germline gene at one end, perhaps through a read error. Other nucleotide sequences in the sample specify the same CDR3. The CDR3 is CSVQVTPRAEAFF. In DNA form, the CDR3 reads TGCAGCGTTCAGGTCACTCCGAGGGCTGAAGCCTTCTTT. The chain couples TRBV29-1 to TRBJ1-1; D is unclear. From germline, CDR1 is SQVTM and CDR2 ANQGSEA. There are 13 residues in the CDR3.

V usage is TRBV18 and J usage is TRBJ1-1, with D possibly being TRBD1 (6 bases). The V end was cut by 4 bases, the J end by 3 bases, with 15 bases between. Germline CDR1 and CDR2: KGHSH and LQKENI. This CDR3 region has 15 residues. This CDR3 is CASSQTSTGYTEAFF. CDR3 DNA: TGTGCCAGCTCACAAACCAGCACAGGGTACACTGAAGCTTTCTTT.

The CDR3 DNA is TGCGCCAGCAGCCAAGATGAGAATTCACCCCTCCACTTT. As protein: CASSQDENSPLHF. The rearrangement links TRBV4-3 to TRBJ1-6; no firm D call. This CDR3 contains 13 residues. The V and J ends lost 0 bases and 7 bases respectively, with 4 bases between them. Germline loops: CDR1 LGHNA, CDR2 YSLEER.

The chain couples TRBV4-1 to TRBJ2-1; 7 nucleotides agree with TRBD2. Germline V lookup: CDR1 MGHRA, CDR2 YSYEKL. After removal of 0 bases from V and 0 bases from J, the junction contained 5 bases not matched to a gene. The CDR3 is made up of 17 amino acids. In nucleotides, the CDR3 is TGCGCCAGCAGCCAAGATCCAGCGGGAAACTCCTACAATGAGCAGTTCTTC. It translates to CASSQDPAGNSYNEQFF.

J is TRBJ1-1 and V is TRBV11-3; no definite D call. The CDR3 runs 14 residues. Trimming took off 1 base at V and 3 bases at J, with 9 bases between the two ends. The germline V gene has CDR1 SGHNT and CDR2 YENEEA. CDR3 loop: CASSLGEAYTEAFF. In DNA, the CDR3 is TGTGCCAGCAGCTTAGGGGAGGCGTACACTGAAGCTTTCTTT.

The chain joins TRBV5-5 to TRBJ2-5; 7 positions agree with TRBD1. Unmatched junction bases numbered 13, after V lost 7 bases and J lost 4 bases. The CDR3 is 15 amino acids. Germline V lookup: CDR1 SGHKS, CDR2 YYEKEE (reference sequence). CDR3 residues: CASCFSPTGRETQYF. The CDR3 DNA sequence: TGTGCCAGCTGTTTCTCGCCGACAGGGCGAGAGACCCAGTACTTC.

The gene calls are TRBV5-1 and TRBJ2-7; 8 bases agree with TRBD2. V dropped 1 base and J dropped 5; count of bases not matched to a gene: 8. The CDR3 runs to 15 residues. CDR1 SGHRS and CDR2 YFSETQ come from the germline V gene. CDR3 sequence reads: CASSLLSGSGNEQYF. The CDR3 coding sequence is TGCGCCAGCAGCTTGCTAAGCGGGAGTGGAAACGAGCAGTACTTC.

The genes are TRBV10-1 and TRBJ1-6; D is unresolved. V shed 5 bases and J shed 8 bases, with 13 bases lying between them. Looked up from germline, CDR1 is WNHNN and CDR2 is SYGVQD (reference sequence). CDR3 length: 14 amino acids. The CDR3 loop is CASSPDGVDSPLHF. CDR3 in DNA: TGCGCCAGCAGTCCCGACGGGGTGGATTCACCCCTCCACTTT.